A single sample is the source of the 6 T cell receptor beta chains below, sequenced in a study of cytomegalovirus exposure and HLA in healthy donors. The PCR had 60 Vbeta and 13 Jbeta primers. The data were produced by immunoSEQ multiplex PCR, yet TCRdb's version contains in-frame clones alone and is incomplete. This table holds fewer than 120,000 clones, 65% to 80% found once. The sequenced material came from PBMCs. The receptors stem from a woman in her sixties in good health and CMV-seropositive.

The chain uses TRBV7-9 and TRBJ2-7; 8 bases map to TRBD2. Germline V gene sequence: CDR1 SEHNR, CDR2 FQNEAQ (reference sequence). With 1 base clipped from V and 2 bases from J, the junction kept 4 bases outside the gene matches. The CDR3 is made up of 15 amino acids. In nucleotides, the CDR3 is TGTGCCAGCAGCTTAGTTGCGGGAGGCCCCTACGAGCAGTACTTC. Translated, it gives CASSLVAGGPYEQYF.

The chain recombines TRBV14 with TRBJ1-1; no clear D. This CDR3 is 13 amino acids long. Germline V gene sequence: CDR1 SGHDN, CDR2 FVKESK. Trimming left V 2 bases short and J 4 bases short, with 8 bases between. This chain's CDR3 is CASSQLRVTEAFF. In nucleotides, the CDR3 is TGTGCCAGCAGCCAACTCCGGGTCACTGAAGCTTTCTTT.

The rearrangement joins TRBV11-1 to TRBJ2-2; possibly TRBD1 for D (7 bases). Looked up from germline, CDR1 is SGHAT and CDR2 is FQDESV (reference sequence). The CDR3 spans 16 residues. V shed 8 bases and J shed 3 bases, with 19 bases lying between them. Written as DNA, the CDR3 is TGTGCCAGCCGCATAGGGCAGGGGGACTACACCGGGGAGCTGTTTTTT. The encoded protein is CASRIGQGDYTGELFF.

J is TRBJ2-7 and V is TRBV25-1; D may be TRBD2 (6 bases). The CDR3 has 14 residues. Germline CDR1 and CDR2: MGHDK and SYGVNS. Trimming stripped 3 bases from V and 4 bases from J, with 13 bases between. The CDR3 coding sequence is TGTGCCAGCAGTGAGCGGGGACGGATTTACGAGCAGTACTTC. Its translation: CASSERGRIYEQYF.

The chain links TRBV2 to TRBJ2-1; 9 nucleotides line up with TRBD2. Looked up from germline, CDR1 is SNHLY and CDR2 is FYNNEI. This CDR3 is 14 amino acids long. Trimming cost V 2 bases and J 9 bases; bases outside gene matches: 5. In DNA, the CDR3 is TGTGCCAGCAGTGAATTGGTAGCGGGAGTTGAGCAGTTCTTC. This encodes CASSELVAGVEQFF.

The CDR3 loop is CASRRAGTTDTQYF. In DNA form, the CDR3 reads TGTGCCAGCAGACGGGCCGGGACTACAGATACGCAGTATTTT. V and J are TRBV7-2 and TRBJ2-3; TRBD2 is a possible D gene (6 bases). V was clipped by 6 bases and J by 3 bases, with 13 bases between them. Per germline, CDR1 SGHTA and CDR2 FQGNSA. This CDR3 region has 14 residues.